A single TCR beta chain is shown here with its context. The antigen is not known. Making TCR cDNA involved 5'RACE template switching, which added UMIs and a universal primer site. One entry per CDR3 protein, called by TCRdb with MiXCR from the 5' RACE reads. The table has fewer than 450,000 distinct CDR3 sequences, approximately 3.9% seen once. Unmatched junction bases numbered 1, after V lost 5 bases and J lost 0 bases. CDR3 size: 15 residues. CDR1 and CDR2 from the germline V gene are DFQATT and SNEGSKA (reference sequence). The entry originates in a study of T cells after yellow fever vaccination. General observations from the study: Researchers noted that a small share of clonotypes showed up in both CD4 and CD8 compartments. After the booster, 96% of CD4 and around nine tenths of CD8 primary-response clones were re-detected. The secondary T-cell response peaked on day 5, not day 15, but was weaker.

The source is a man between 18 and 29 years old who received the YFV17D yellow fever vaccine. The chain couples TRBV20-1 to TRBJ2-6, with 10 positions matching TRBD1. The input for sequencing was PBMCs, taken 5 days after the yellow fever booster vaccination. In DNA form, the CDR3 reads TGCAGTGCTGACAGGGGGCTCTCTGGGGCCAACGTCCTGACTTTC. It specifies CSADRGLSGANVLTF.